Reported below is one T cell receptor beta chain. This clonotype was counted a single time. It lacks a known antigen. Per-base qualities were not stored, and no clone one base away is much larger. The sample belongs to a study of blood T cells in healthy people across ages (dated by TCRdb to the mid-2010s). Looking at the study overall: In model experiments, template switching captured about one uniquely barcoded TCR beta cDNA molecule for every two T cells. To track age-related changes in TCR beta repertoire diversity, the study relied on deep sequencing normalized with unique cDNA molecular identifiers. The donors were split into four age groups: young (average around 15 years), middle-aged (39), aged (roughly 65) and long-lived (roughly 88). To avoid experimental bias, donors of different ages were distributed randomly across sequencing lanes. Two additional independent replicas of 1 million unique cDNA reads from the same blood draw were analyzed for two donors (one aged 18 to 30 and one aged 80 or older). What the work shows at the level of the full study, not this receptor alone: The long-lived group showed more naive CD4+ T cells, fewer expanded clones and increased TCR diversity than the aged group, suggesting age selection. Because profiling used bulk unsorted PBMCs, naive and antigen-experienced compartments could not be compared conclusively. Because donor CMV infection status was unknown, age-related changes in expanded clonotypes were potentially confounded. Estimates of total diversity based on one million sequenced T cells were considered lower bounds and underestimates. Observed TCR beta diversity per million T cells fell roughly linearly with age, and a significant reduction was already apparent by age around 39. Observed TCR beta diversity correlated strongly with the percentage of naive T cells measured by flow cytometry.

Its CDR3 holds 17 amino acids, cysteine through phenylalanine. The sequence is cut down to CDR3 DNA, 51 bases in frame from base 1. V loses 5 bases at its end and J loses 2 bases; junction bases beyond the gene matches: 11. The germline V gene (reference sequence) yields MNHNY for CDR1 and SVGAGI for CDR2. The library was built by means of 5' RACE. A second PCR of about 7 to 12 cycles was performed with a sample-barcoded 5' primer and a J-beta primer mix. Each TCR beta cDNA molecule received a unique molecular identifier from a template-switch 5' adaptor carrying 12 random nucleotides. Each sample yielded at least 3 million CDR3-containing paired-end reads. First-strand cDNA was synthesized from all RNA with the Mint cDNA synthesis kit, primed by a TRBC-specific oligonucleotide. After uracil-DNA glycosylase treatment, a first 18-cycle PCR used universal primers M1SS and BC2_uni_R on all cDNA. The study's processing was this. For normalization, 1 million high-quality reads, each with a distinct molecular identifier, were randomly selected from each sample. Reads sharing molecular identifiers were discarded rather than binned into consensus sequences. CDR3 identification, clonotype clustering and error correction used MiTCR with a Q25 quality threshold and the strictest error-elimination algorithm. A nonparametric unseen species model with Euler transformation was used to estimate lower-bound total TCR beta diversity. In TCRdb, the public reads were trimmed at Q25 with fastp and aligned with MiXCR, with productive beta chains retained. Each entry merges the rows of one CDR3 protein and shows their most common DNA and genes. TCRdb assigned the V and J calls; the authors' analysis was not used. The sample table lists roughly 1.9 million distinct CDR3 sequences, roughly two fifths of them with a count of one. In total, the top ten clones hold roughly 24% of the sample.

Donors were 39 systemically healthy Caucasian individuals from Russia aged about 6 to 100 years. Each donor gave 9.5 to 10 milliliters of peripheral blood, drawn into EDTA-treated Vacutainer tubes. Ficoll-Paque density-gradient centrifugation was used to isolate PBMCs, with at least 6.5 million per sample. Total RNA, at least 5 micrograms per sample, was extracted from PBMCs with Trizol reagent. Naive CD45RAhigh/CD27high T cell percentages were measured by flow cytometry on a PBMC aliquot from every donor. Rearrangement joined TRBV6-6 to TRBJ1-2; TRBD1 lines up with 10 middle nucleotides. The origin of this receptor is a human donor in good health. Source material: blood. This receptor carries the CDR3 CASSKTSTGGVNYGYTF. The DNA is TGTGCCAGCAGTAAAACCTCGACAGGGGGCGTAAACTATGGCTACACCTTC.